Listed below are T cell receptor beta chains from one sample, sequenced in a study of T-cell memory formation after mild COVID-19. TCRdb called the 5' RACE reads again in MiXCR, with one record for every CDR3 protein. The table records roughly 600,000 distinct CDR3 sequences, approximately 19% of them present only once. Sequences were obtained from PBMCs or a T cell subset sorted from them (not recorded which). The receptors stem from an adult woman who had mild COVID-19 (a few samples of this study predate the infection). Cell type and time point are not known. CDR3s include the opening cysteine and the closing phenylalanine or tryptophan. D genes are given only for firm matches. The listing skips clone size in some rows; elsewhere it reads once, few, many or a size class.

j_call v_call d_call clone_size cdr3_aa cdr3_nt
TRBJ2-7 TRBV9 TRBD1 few CASSARTGGNYEQYF TGTGCCAGCAGCGCCCGGACAGGGGGCAACTACGAGCAGTACTTC
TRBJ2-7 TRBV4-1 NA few CASSQDIGRSSYEQYF TGCGCCAGCAGCCAAGACATCGGCCGTTCCTCCTACGAGCAGTACTTC
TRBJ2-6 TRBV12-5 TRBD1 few CASGLAPKQGPDSGANVLTF TGTGCTAGTGGTTTGGCACCCAAACAGGGGCCCGACTCTGGGGCCAACGTCCTGACTTTC
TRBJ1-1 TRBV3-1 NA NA CASSTRLFDTEAFF TGTGCCAGCAGCACTCGACTATTTGACACTGAAGCTTTCTTT
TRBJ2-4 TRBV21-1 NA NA CASSKESPGDIQYF TGTGCCAGCAGCAAAGAGAGCCCCGGTGACATTCAGTACTTC
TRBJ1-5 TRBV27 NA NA CASSSLGAPRGGQPQHF TGTGCCAGCAGTTCACTTGGGGCGCCACGGGGCGGTCAGCCCCAGCATTTT
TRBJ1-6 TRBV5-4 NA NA CASSSGWPLHF TGTGCCAGCAGCTCGGGTTGGCCCCTCCACTTT
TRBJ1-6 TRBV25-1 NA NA CASCLQPPGSPLHF TGTGCCAGCTGCTTACAGCCCCCGGGTTCACCCCTCCACTTT
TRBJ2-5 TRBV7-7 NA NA CASSSDYHETQYF TGTGCCAGCAGCTCGGACTACCATGAGACCCAGTACTTC
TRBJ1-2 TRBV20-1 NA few CSARDAISRGLPF TGCAGTGCTAGAGATGCGATAAGTAGGGGCCTCCCCTTC
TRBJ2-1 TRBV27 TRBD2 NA CASSLPTLAGGPYNEQFF TGTGCCAGCAGTCTCCCGACACTAGCGGGAGGGCCCTACAATGAGCAGTTCTTC
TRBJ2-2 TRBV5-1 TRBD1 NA CASSWDRAHTGELFF TGCGCCAGCAGCTGGGACAGGGCCCACACCGGGGAGCTGTTTTTT
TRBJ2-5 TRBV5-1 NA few CASSLSVVFGTQYF TGCGCCAGCAGCTTGTCGGTTGTCTTCGGGACCCAGTACTTC
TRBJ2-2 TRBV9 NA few CASKAGNTGELFF TGTGCCAGCAAAGCAGGGAACACCGGGGAGCTGTTTTTT
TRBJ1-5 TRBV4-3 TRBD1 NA CASSQDRGTGGNQPQHF TGCGCCAGCAGCCAAGATAGGGGAACAGGGGGCAATCAGCCCCAGCATTTT
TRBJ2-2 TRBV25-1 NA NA CASRDEIDGGTGELFF TGTGCCAGCAGGGATGAAATTGATGGGGGCACCGGGGAGCTGTTTTTT
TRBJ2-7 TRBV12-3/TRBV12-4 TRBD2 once CASGRDIGEQYF TGTGCCAGCGGGAGGGATATCGGCGAGCAGTACTTC
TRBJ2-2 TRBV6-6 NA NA CASSPLGGVGELFF TGTGCCAGCAGCCCTCTGGGGGGCGTCGGGGAGCTGTTTTTT
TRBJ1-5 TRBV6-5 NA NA CASRSMELEPQHF TGTGCCAGCCGATCGATGGAATTGGAGCCCCAGCATTTT
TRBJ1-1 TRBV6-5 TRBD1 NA CASTLQGANTEAFF TGTGCCAGCACCTTACAGGGGGCGAACACTGAAGCTTTCTTT
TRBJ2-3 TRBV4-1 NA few CASSQRRREDTQYF TGCGCCAGCAGCCAAAGGAGGAGGGAGGATACGCAGTATTTT
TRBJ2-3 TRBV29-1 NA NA CSVGAFDTQYF TGCAGCGTTGGGGCTTTCGATACGCAGTATTTT
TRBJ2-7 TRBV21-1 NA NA CASSKYGTVAYEQYF TGTGCCAGCAGCAAATATGGAACAGTGGCCTACGAGCAGTACTTC
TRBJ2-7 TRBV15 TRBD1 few CATSAGTGVSEQYF TGTGCCACCAGCGCCGGGACAGGGGTATCCGAGCAGTACTTC
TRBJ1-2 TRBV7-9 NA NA CASSLAQAGDGYGYTF TGTGCCAGCAGCTTAGCTCAGGCAGGGGATGGCTATGGCTACACCTTC
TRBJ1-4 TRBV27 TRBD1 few CASSLYRDRGKLFF TGTGCCAGCAGTTTATACCGGGACAGGGGAAAACTGTTTTTT
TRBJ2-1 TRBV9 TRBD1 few CASSQREGQGYNEQFF TGTGCCAGCAGCCAGAGGGAGGGACAGGGATACAATGAGCAGTTCTTC
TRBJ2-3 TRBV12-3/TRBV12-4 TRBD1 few CASSFGTGPFQVTDTQYF TGTGCCAGCAGTTTTGGGACAGGGCCTTTTCAGGTCACAGATACGCAGTATTTT
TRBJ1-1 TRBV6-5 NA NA CASSYGSLGGSLF TGTGCCAGCAGTTACGGCTCTCTCGGTGGGTCTCTCTTT
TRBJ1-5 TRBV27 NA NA CASSLWGNNQPQHF TGTGCCAGCAGTTTATGGGGGAACAATCAGCCCCAGCATTTT
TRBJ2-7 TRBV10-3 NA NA CAISEKGYEQYF TGTGCCATCAGTGAAAAGGGATACGAGCAGTACTTC